The 14 T cell receptor beta chains listed next were all sequenced from one sample in a study of blood T cells in healthy people across ages. Primed by a sample-barcoded 5' primer and a J-beta primer mix, a second PCR proceeded for about 7 to 11 cycles. One entry per CDR3 protein results from TCRdb running MiXCR on the 5' RACE reads. This sample has some 900,000 distinct CDR3 sequences; roughly 52% occur once, and the top ten carry 10% to 15%. The sequenced sample was blood. Source of these receptors: a man aged 25 to 45 in good health.

The CDR3 region has the DNA TGTGCCAGCAGCCCGGACAGGTCGAACACTGAAGCTTTCTTT. Residues: CASSPDRSNTEAFF. The chain joins TRBV7-2 to TRBJ1-1, with 7 bases that match TRBD1. The V segment lost 5 bases and the J segment 1 base; nucleotides outside the gene matches: 4. The CDR3 runs to 14 residues. CDR1 and CDR2 (germline): SGHTA, FQGNSA.

The chain combines TRBV30 with TRBJ1-2, with 8 bases matching TRBD1. The CDR3 is 13 amino acids. The germline V gene has CDR1 GTSNPN and CDR2 SVGIG (reference sequence). Trimming took 5 bases from V and 7 from J; bases not matched to a gene: 9. CDR3 nucleotide sequence: TGTGCCTGGGACAGGGGAGAGTTTCGTGGCTACACCTTC. Translating gives CAWDRGEFRGYTF.

The rearrangement joins TRBV3-1 to TRBJ2-1; the match to TRBD2 covers 7 bases. The CDR3 spans 15 residues. Germline-derived CDR1 and CDR2 are LGHDT and YNNKEL (reference sequence). Germline trimming cut 4 bases from V and 3 bases from J; bases unmatched to any gene: 6. The CDR3 nucleotides are TGTGCCAGCAGCCCTGGCTCGGGGGGCTACAATGAGCAGTTCTTC. Translation gives CASSPGSGGYNEQFF.

This clonotype was picked up a small number of times. V and J are TRBV12-3 or TRBV12-4 and TRBJ2-1; tentative D call: TRBD1 (6 bases). Trimming pared 3 bases from V and 7 bases from J, leaving 13 bases between. The CDR3 consists of 14 residues. The CDR3 spells CASSFREGGNEQFF. The CDR3 DNA follows: TGTGCCAGCAGTTTTAGGGAAGGGGGTAATGAGCAGTTCTTC.

To note about this clonotype: An end of the junction does not agree with germline; a read error may underlie this. The chain employs TRBV28 and TRBJ2-3; D may correspond to TRBD1 or TRBD2 (5 bases each). The CDR3 totals 17 residues. CDR1 and CDR2 from the germline V gene are MDHEN and SYDVKM. This CDR3 is CAGSFGTRDLSTDTQYF. The CDR3, as DNA: TGTGCCGGCAGTTTCGGGACCCGGGACCTTAGCACAGATACGCAGTATTTT.

V is TRBV20-1 and J is TRBJ1-1; possible D gene TRBD1, 5 bases. Germline V lookup: CDR1 DFQATT, CDR2 SNEGSKA (reference sequence). Deletions cut 0 bases from V and 3 bases from J, with 11 bases between. CDR3 length: 14 residues. The CDR3 protein is CSAREKGMDTEAFF. The DNA of the CDR3 is TGCAGTGCTAGAGAAAAGGGGATGGACACTGAAGCTTTCTTT.

This clonotype came up a few times. J is TRBJ1-6 and V is TRBV18, with a tentative D call TRBD1 (5 bases). Trimming cost V 3 bases and J 7 bases, with 13 bases left between them. This CDR3 comprises 15 residues. Germline V lookup: CDR1 KGHSH, CDR2 LQKENI. CDR3 amino acids: CASSPPGLRNSPLHF. CDR3 sequence (DNA): TGTGCCAGCTCACCTCCGGGACTCCGGAATTCACCCCTCCACTTT.

The chain uses TRBV6-2 or TRBV6-3 and TRBJ2-7, with 10 nucleotides matching TRBD2. The ends lost 6 bases at V and 0 bases at J; junction bases unmatched: 2. This CDR3 spans 14 amino acids. Germline V gene sequence: CDR1 MNHEY, CDR2 SVGEGT. CDR3 sequence: CASRLAGASYEQYF. DNA of the CDR3: TGTGCCAGCAGGCTAGCGGGGGCCTCCTACGAGCAGTACTTC.

The chain uses TRBV7-2 and TRBJ2-5; 9 bases are shared with TRBD1. The CDR3 consists of 16 residues. Trimming took 1 base from V and 5 from J; bases not matched to a gene: 8. Germline V gene lookup returns CDR1 SGHTA and CDR2 FQGNSA. In DNA form, the CDR3 reads TGTGCCAGCAGCTTAGAATGGACAGGGGATCGGGAGACCCAGTACTTC. Translated: CASSLEWTGDRETQYF.

J is TRBJ2-1 and V is TRBV2, with D maybe TRBD2 (5 bases). The CDR3 covers 15 residues. The V end was cut by 3 bases, the J end by 4 bases, with 13 bases between. Germline CDR1 and CDR2: SNHLY and FYNNEI. The CDR3 is CASSDMTLAYNEQFF. CDR3 coding DNA: TGTGCCAGCAGTGATATGACGCTAGCTTACAATGAGCAGTTCTTC.

This clonotype has at least ten counts. This chain uses TRBV5-1 with TRBJ1-3; D gene unclear. Trimming removed 2 bases at V and 9 bases at J, with 21 bases between. Germline CDR1 SGHRS, CDR2 YFSETQ. This CDR3 spans 16 amino acids. In DNA, the CDR3 is TGCGCCAGCAGCTTTGGACCCGGGCTTGAAGGCGGCACCATATATTTT. This gives the protein CASSFGPGLEGGTIYF.

The rearrangement joins TRBV6-2 or TRBV6-3 to TRBJ2-1; D ambiguous. Trimming took 5 bases from V and 2 from J, leaving 16 bases between them. The CDR3 is made up of 16 amino acids. Germline V gives CDR1 MNHEY, CDR2 SVGEGT. The DNA for the CDR3 is TGTGCCAGCAGTACTAACACCCTGACACCCTACAATGAGCAGTTCTTC. Its translation: CASSTNTLTPYNEQFF.

This clonotype has a handful of counts. This chain connects TRBV28 to TRBJ2-7, with 8 bases matching TRBD1. J was trimmed by 4 bases and V by 6 bases; bases with no gene match: 11. From germline, CDR1 is MDHEN and CDR2 SYDVKM. The CDR3 extends over 15 amino acids. CDR3 nucleotides: TGTGCCAGCAGAAACCTACAGGGGGAAAGGTACGAGCAGTACTTC. Translated, it gives CASRNLQGERYEQYF.

This clonotype appeared many times. V and J are TRBV12-3 or TRBV12-4 and TRBJ2-1; D unclear. The CDR3 consists of 13 residues. Trimming pared 5 bases from V and 10 bases from J, leaving 15 bases between. CDR3 residues: CASSPFWVVEQFF. For the CDR3, the DNA is TGTGCCAGCAGTCCTTTCTGGGTTGTAGAGCAGTTCTTC.